Sequencing of this TCR beta chain was carried out in a study of T cell clones after liver transplantation. Across the study: Post-transplant blood was tracked for graft-donor-reactive T cell clones identified in a pre-transplant mixed lymphocyte reaction. Samples came pre-transplant, pre-randomization before withdrawal, and post-randomization after withdrawal ended. Findings and caveats of the study: Migration into the graft, not deletion, may explain lost graft donor-reactive T cells. The donor-reactive repertoire was only partly measurable in a couple of subjects, lacking donor cells.

The J segment lost 2 bases and the V segment lost 6 bases, leaving 8 bases of the junction unmatched. The CDR3 totals 17 residues. Germline values: CDR1 SNHLY, CDR2 FYNNEI. As for this clone: Its antigen remains unknown.

Using immunoSEQ multiplex PCR, the repertoire was profiled, and TCRdb retains in-frame clones only, with some absent. The sample records more than 100,000 clones, 84% being singletons. This clonotype was sampled from a human patient who received a liver transplant. Some of the T cells may derive from the graft donor. The rearrangement joins TRBV2 to TRBJ2-6, with 9 bases matching TRBD2. The sequences come from CD4+ T cells from blood, collected around 4 years after liver transplant. The CDR3 loop reads CASSRTRGGTGANVLTF. The CDR3 DNA sequence: TGTGCCAGCAGCCGGACGCGGGGGGGTACTGGGGCCAACGTCCTGACTTTC.